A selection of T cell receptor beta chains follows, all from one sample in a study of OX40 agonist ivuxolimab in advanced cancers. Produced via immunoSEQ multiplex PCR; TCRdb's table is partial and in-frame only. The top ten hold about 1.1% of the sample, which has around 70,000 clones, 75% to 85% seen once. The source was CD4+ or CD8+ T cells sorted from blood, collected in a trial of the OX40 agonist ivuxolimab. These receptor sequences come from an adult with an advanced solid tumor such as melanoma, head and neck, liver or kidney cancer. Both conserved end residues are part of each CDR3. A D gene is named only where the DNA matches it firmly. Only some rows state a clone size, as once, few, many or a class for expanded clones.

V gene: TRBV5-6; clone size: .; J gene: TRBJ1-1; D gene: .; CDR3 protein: CASSLQGRTEAFF; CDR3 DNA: TGTGCCAGCAGCTTGCAAGGGCGCACTGAAGCTTTCTTT
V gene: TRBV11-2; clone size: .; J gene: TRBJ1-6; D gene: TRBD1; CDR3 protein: CASSLHRGLSYNSPLHF; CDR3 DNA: TGTGCCAGCAGCCTCCACAGGGGCCTCTCCTATAATTCACCCCTCCACTTT
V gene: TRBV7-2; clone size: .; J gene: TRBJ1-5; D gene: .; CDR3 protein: CASSFGYDQPQHF; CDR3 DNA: TGTGCCAGCAGCTTTGGATATGATCAGCCCCAGCATTTT
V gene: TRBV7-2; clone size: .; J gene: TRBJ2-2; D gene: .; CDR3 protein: CATRAGTGDGELFF; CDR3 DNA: TGTGCCACCCGTGCCGGGACGGGGGACGGGGAGCTGTTTTTT
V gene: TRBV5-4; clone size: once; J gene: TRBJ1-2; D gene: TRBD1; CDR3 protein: CAGSGTVYGYTF; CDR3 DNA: TGTGCCGGCTCCGGGACAGTCTATGGCTACACCTTC
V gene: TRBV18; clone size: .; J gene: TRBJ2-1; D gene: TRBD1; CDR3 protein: CASAQQGLEFF; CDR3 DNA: TGTGCCAGCGCGCAACAGGGGTTGGAGTTCTTC
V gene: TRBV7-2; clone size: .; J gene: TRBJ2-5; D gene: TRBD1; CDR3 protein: CASSRSGTGQETQYF; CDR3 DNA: TGTGCCAGCAGCCGATCCGGGACAGGTCAAGAGACCCAGTACTTC
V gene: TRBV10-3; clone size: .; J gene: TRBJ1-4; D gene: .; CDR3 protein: CAISVQPNEKLFF; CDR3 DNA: TGTGCCATCAGTGTACAGCCTAATGAAAAACTGTTTTTT
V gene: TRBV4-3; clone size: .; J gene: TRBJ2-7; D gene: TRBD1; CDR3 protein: CASSQDGTGAYEQYF; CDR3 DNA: TGCGCCAGCAGCCAAGATGGGACAGGGGCCTACGAGCAGTACTTC
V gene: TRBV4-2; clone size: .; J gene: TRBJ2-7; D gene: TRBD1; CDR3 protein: CASSQGSTGLDEQYF; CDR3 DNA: TGTGCCAGCAGCCAAGGGTCGACAGGGCTCGACGAGCAGTACTTC
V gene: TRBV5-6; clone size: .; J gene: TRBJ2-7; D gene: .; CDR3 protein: CASSLESYEQYF; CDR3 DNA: TGTGCCAGCAGCTTGGAGTCCTACGAGCAGTACTTC
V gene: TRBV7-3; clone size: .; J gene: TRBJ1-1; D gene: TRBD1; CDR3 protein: CASSLIGTGTEAFF; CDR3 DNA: TGTGCCAGCAGCTTAATTGGGACAGGAACTGAAGCTTTCTTT
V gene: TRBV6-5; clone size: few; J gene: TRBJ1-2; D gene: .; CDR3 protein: CASSYSEGRGGYTF; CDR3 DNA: TGTGCCAGCAGTTACTCGGAGGGTCGCGGTGGCTACACCTTC
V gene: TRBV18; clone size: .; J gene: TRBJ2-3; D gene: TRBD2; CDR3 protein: CASSPRTSGGADTQYF; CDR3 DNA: TGTGCCAGCTCACCACGGACTAGCGGGGGGGCAGATACGCAGTATTTT
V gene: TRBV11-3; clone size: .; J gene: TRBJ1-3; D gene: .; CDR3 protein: CASSRSSSGNTIYF; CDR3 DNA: TGTGCCAGCAGCCGGAGTAGTTCTGGAAACACCATATATTTT
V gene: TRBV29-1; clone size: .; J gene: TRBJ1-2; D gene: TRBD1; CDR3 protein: CSVEGQGKGYTF; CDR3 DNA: TGCAGCGTTGAGGGACAGGGAAAGGGCTACACCTTC
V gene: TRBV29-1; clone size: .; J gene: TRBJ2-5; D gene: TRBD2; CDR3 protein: CSVGTSGGGETQYF; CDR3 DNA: TGCAGCGTGGGGACTAGCGGGGGGGGTGAGACCCAGTACTTC
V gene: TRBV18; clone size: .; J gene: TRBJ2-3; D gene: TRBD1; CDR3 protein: CASSRGQDTDTQYF; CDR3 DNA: TGTGCCAGCTCACGGGGACAGGACACAGATACGCAGTATTTT
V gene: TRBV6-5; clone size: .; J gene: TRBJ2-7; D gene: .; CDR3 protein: CASLRAPYEQYF; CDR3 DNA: TGTGCCAGCTTGAGGGCCCCCTACGAGCAGTACTTC
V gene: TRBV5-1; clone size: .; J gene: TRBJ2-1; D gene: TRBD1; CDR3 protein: CASILQPGQGNNEQFF; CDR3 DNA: TGCGCCAGCATCCTGCAACCGGGACAGGGAAACAATGAGCAGTTCTTC
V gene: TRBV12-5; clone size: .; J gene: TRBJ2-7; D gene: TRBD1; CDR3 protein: CASSTGGSWEQYF; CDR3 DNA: TGTGCTTCGAGCACAGGGGGCTCGTGGGAGCAGTACTTC
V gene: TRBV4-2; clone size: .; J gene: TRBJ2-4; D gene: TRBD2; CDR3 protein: CASSPLGAGDKNIQYF; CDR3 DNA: TGTGCCAGCAGCCCCCTTGGCGCGGGGGACAAAAACATTCAGTACTTC
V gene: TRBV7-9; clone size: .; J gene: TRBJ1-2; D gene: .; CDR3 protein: CASTGRGYGYTF; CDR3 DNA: TGTGCCAGCACCGGGAGAGGCTATGGCTACACCTTC
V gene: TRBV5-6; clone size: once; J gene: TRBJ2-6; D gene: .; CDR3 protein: CASSQNGAGANVLTF; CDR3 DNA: TGTGCCAGCAGCCAGAATGGCGCCGGGGCCAACGTCCTGACTTTC
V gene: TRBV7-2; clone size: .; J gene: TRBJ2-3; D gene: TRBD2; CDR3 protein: CASSLERLAVLGDTQYF; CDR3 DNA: TGTGCCAGCAGCTTAGAGAGACTAGCGGTCCTCGGAGATACGCAGTATTTT
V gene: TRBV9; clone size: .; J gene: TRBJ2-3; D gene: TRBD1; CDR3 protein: CASSVGTGADTQYF; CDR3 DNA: TGTGCCAGCAGCGTAGGTACAGGGGCGGATACGCAGTATTTT
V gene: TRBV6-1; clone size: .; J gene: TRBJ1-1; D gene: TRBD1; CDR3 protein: CASSGGTGAYTEAFF; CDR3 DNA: TGTGCCAGCAGTGGGGGGACAGGGGCGTACACTGAAGCTTTCTTT
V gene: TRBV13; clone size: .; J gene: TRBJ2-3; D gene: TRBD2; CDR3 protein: CASSLHPPGGGADTQYF; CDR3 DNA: TGTGCCAGCAGCTTACACCCCCCGGGCGGGGGGGCAGATACGCAGTATTTT
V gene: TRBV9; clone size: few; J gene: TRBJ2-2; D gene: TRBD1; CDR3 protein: CASSPRQGATGELFF; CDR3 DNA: TGTGCCAGCAGCCCCAGACAGGGGGCAACCGGGGAGCTGTTTTTT
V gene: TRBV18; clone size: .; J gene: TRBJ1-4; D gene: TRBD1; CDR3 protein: CASSPGQGLGEKLFF; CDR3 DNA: TGTGCCAGCTCACCGGGACAGGGCCTAGGTGAAAAACTGTTTTTT
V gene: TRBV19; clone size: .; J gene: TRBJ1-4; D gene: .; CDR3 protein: CASSFDLAFANEKLFF; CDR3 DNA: TGTGCCAGTAGTTTCGACCTGGCGTTTGCTAATGAAAAACTGTTTTTT
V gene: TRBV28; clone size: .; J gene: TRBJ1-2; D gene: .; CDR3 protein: CASSLLGGIDYGYTF; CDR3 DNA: TGTGCCAGCAGTCTCCTTGGGGGCATTGACTATGGCTACACCTTC
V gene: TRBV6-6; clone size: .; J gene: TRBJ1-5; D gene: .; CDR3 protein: CASSWVQGLGNQPQHF; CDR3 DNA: TGTGCCAGCAGTTGGGTCCAGGGGCTAGGCAATCAGCCCCAGCATTTT
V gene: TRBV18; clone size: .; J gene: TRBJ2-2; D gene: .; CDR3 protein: CASSLGGPTGELFF; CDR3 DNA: TGTGCCAGCTCACTTGGGGGACCCACCGGGGAGCTGTTTTTT
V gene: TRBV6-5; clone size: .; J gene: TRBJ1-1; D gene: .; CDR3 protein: CASSLATNTEAFF; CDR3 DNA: TGTGCCAGCAGTTTGGCAACAAACACTGAAGCTTTCTTT
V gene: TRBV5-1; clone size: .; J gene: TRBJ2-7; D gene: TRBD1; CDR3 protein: CASSRDRTYEQYF; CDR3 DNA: TGCGCCAGCAGCCGGGACAGAACCTACGAGCAGTACTTC
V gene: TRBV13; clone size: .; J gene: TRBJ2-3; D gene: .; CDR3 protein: CASSSQGPDTQYF; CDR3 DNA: TGTGCCAGCAGCTCACAGGGCCCAGATACGCAGTATTTT
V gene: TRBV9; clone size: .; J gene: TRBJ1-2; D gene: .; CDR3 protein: CASSVGVSGYTF; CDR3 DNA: TGTGCCAGCAGCGTAGGGGTGAGTGGCTACACCTTC
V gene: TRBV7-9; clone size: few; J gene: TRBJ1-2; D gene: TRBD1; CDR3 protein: CASSLEGAQGYTF; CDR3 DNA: TGTGCCAGCAGCTTAGAGGGGGCGCAGGGCTACACCTTC
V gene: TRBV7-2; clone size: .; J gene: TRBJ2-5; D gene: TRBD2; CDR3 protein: CASSVSSGGAGTQYF; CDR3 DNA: TGTGCCAGCAGCGTATCTAGCGGGGGGGCGGGGACCCAGTACTTC
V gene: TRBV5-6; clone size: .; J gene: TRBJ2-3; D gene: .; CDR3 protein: CASSSKRGTDTQYF; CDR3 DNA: TGTGCCAGCAGCTCAAAGCGGGGCACAGATACGCAGTATTTT
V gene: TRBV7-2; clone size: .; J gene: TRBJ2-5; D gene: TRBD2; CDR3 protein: CASRVGAGGETQYF; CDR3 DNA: TGTGCCAGCAGGGTAGGCGCGGGAGGAGAGACCCAGTACTTC
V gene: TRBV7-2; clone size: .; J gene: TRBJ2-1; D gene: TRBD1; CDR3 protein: CASSRQGAFYNEQFF; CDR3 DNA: TGTGCCAGCAGCCGACAGGGGGCATTCTACAATGAGCAGTTCTTC
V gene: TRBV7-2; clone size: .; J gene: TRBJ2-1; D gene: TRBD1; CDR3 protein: CASSSRDRVNEQFF; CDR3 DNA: TGTGCCAGCAGCTCCAGGGACAGGGTTAATGAGCAGTTCTTC
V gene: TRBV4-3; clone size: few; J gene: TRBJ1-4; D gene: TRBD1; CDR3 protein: CASSHGQGRRSEKLFF; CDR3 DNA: TGCGCCAGCAGCCACGGACAGGGAAGGCGGTCTGAAAAACTGTTTTTT
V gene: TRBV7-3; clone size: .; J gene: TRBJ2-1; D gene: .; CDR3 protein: CASSLTLGHNEQFF; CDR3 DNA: TGTGCCAGCAGCTTAACTTTGGGCCACAATGAGCAGTTCTTC
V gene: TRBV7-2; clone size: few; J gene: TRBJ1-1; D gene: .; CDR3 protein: CASSLNAGGYTEAFF; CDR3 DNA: TGTGCCAGCAGCTTAAACGCGGGAGGGTACACTGAAGCTTTCTTT
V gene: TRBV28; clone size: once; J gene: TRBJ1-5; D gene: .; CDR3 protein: CALGQGSQPQHF; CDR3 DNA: TGTGCCTTGGGGCAGGGAAGTCAGCCCCAGCATTTT